This T cell receptor beta chain was identified during a study of shared clonotypes between healthy human individuals. Study observations and caveats: Some naive CD4 clonotypes, 5% to 5.5%, turned up in common across several donors.

Recent vaccinations or acute infections were absent in the healthy HIV-negative adult donors. The study separated CD4+ cells into CD45RA+ naive and CD45RA-negative memory subsets. Notes on this clone: Its antigen remains unidentified. This specimen includes other DNA sequences encoding the same CDR3.

Trimming pared 3 bases from V and 3 bases from J, leaving 3 bases between. CDR3 size: 11 residues. From germline, CDR1 is MNHEY and CDR2 SMNVEV (reference sequence). Splitting of each subset's genomic DNA was done evenly across several immunoSEQ plates. Generated by immunoSEQ multiplex PCR, the TCRdb table keeps only in-frame clones and is missing some. The sample contains some 2 million clones, roughly 95% of which appear only once. The clonotype comes from a man younger than 35 in good health. The chain combines TRBV27 with TRBJ2-7; the D is unclear. The sequenced sample consisted of naive CD4+ T cells sorted from blood. Specified subset: CD45RA+ positively selected. Here the CDR3 DNA reads TGTGCCAGCAGTTTCGGCTACGAGCAGTACTTC. This encodes CASSFGYEQYF.